This TCR beta chain was sequenced during a study of hypomethylating agent response in myelodysplastic syndrome. Trimming at V came to 5 bases and at J to 4 bases, leaving 8 bases not matched to a gene. CDR3 length equals 16 residues. CDR1 is SGHNT and CDR2 is YYREEE in the germline V gene (reference sequence). Survey resolution used two replicates of roughly 200 ng, totaling roughly 400 ng DNA. Assay used: immunoSEQ multiplex PCR; TCRdb lists only in-frame clones, some missing. This sample has roughly 4,500 clones, with approximately 81% found just once. Overall study findings and caveats: Lack of age-matching between healthy donors and MDS patients could bias comparison.

About this clone itself: What it recognizes is unknown.

V is TRBV5-4 and J is TRBJ2-1; the match to TRBD2 covers 11 bases. The receptor was isolated from a human donor with myelodysplastic syndrome. Sequencing was performed on bone marrow, taken before or after starting hypomethylating agent treatment for myelodysplastic syndrome (not recorded which). CDR3 DNA sequence: TGTGCCAGCAGTCCTACGACTAGCGGGGCTTACAATGAGCAGTTCTTC. It encodes CASSPTTSGAYNEQFF.